This T cell receptor (beta chain) was retrieved from a study of Graves' ophthalmopathy and Graves' hyperthyroidism. Study at large: Cases classed as stable hyperthyroidism had no ophthalmopathy within 18 months of follow-up.

Hyperthyroidism in these 18- to 65-year-old patients was newly diagnosed, lasting under 2 months. V was cut by 4 bases and J by 5 bases, with 10 bases left in between. This CDR3 is built from 13 residues. Germline-derived CDR1 and CDR2 are KGHDR and SFDVKD. Amplification of TCR beta CDR3 regions used RNA transcripts. An opening RT-PCR round employed HTBI primers and preceded a second-round multiplex PCR. TCRdb analysed the multiplex PCR reads with MiXCR anew, one entry per CDR3 protein. The sample lists more than 1,000,000 distinct CDR3 sequences, 35% to 40% occurring once. A single count supports this clonotype. Its antigen is not identified. This may come from a read error, since a much larger clone is one base off. Study observations and caveats: Prediction of ophthalmopathy progression reached around 71% sensitivity and approximately 74% specificity. Blood contained most expanded thyroid clonotypes exceeding 0.001 frequency.

V gene TRBV24-1 combines with J gene TRBJ2-5, with TRBD1 as a possible D gene (6 bases). Sequencing input: peripheral blood or thyroid tissue (not recorded which). This clonotype was obtained from an adult man with Graves' hyperthyroidism. The CDR3 DNA reads TGTGCCACCAGTGACACAGGGAGCGAGACCCAGTACTTC. It codes for CATSDTGSETQYF.